The rows below give T cell receptor beta chains drawn from one sample of a study of CD4+ T cells in melanoma. Clones were read by immunoSEQ multiplex PCR, and TCRdb kept only the in-frame ones, dropping some. The sample holds more than 15,000 clones, approximately 79% seen once. Source material: cells from a culture (not recorded whether cultured in vitro). All receptors derive from a human donor with melanoma. The CDR3 runs from the conserved cysteine through the conserved F or W. D genes are given only for firm matches. Some rows have no size entry. The others give once, few or many, or a class for an expanded clone.

clone_size,v_call,j_call,d_call,cdr3_aa,cdr3_nt
-,TRBV6-1,TRBJ2-2,TRBD2,CASSEGLAGGTGELFF,TGTGCCAGCAGTGAGGGACTAGCGGGGGGGACCGGGGAGCTGTTTTTT
-,TRBV10-1,TRBJ2-3,TRBD1,CASSAGGPGDTQYF,TGCGCCAGCAGTGCAGGGGGACCGGGAGATACGCAGTATTTT
few,TRBV6-1,TRBJ1-2,-,CASNSGVLNYGYTF,TGTGCCAGCAATTCTGGGGTATTGAACTATGGCTACACCTTC
-,TRBV2,TRBJ2-7,TRBD2,CASSGPLAGVPYEQYF,TGTGCCAGCAGCGGACCTCTAGCGGGGGTTCCCTACGAGCAGTACTTC
-,TRBV29-1,TRBJ2-7,TRBD2,CSVGMVSGGYEQYF,TGCAGCGTGGGCATGGTTTCGGGAGGCTACGAGCAGTACTTC
-,TRBV7-8,TRBJ2-7,-,CASSLARGYEQYF,TGTGCCAGCAGCTTAGCGCGGGGTTACGAGCAGTACTTC
-,TRBV6-5,TRBJ2-1,-,CASSYGGVSNEQFF,TGTGCCAGCAGTTACGGCGGGGTTTCCAATGAGCAGTTCTTC
-,TRBV11-1,TRBJ1-1,-,CASSLARESLFF,TGTGCCAGCAGCTTAGCGCGGGAGTCCCTTTTCTTT
-,TRBV29-1,TRBJ2-3,TRBD1,CSVEGPTGDRTDTQYF,TGCAGCGTTGAGGGGCCGACAGGGGATCGCACAGATACGCAGTATTTT
-,TRBV2,TRBJ1-6,-,CASRQTRSPLHF,TGTGCCAGTAGACAGACGCGTTCACCCCTCCACTTT
-,TRBV7-3,TRBJ2-6,-,CASSLITSGANVLTF,TGTGCCAGCAGCTTAATCACCTCTGGGGCCAACGTCCTGACTTTC
-,TRBV10-3,TRBJ1-3,-,CATHSGGSPSGNTIYF,TGTGCCACCCATAGTGGAGGGTCGCCATCTGGAAACACCATATATTTT
-,TRBV11-2,TRBJ2-2,-,CASSPDTNTGELFF,TGTGCCAGCAGCCCTGACACGAACACCGGGGAGCTGTTTTTT
-,TRBV5-4,TRBJ1-2,TRBD1,CASSQGQYNYGYTF,TGTGCCAGCAGCCAGGGACAGTATAACTATGGCTACACCTTC
-,TRBV2,TRBJ2-7,TRBD2,CASRRVGVAGGSEQYF,TGTGCCAGCAGAAGGGTTGGGGTAGCGGGGGGAAGCGAGCAGTACTTC
-,TRBV5-4,TRBJ2-2,-,CASSFMRANTGELFF,TGTGCCAGCAGCTTTATGCGGGCGAACACCGGGGAGCTGTTTTTT
-,TRBV28,TRBJ2-7,TRBD2,CASSFPLAGLTYEQYF,TGTGCCAGCAGTTTTCCCCTAGCGGGGTTAACCTACGAGCAGTACTTC
-,TRBV10-2,TRBJ1-1,-,CASNEAGRRTEAFF,TGCGCCAGCAATGAAGCCGGACGACGCACTGAAGCTTTCTTT
-,TRBV30,TRBJ1-3,-,CASLKSRSGNTIYF,TGTGCCTCCTTAAAAAGCCGCTCTGGAAACACCATATATTTT
-,TRBV19,TRBJ2-2,-,CASSIRTGELFF,TGTGCCAGTAGTATAAGGACCGGGGAGCTGTTTTTT
-,TRBV5-1,TRBJ2-3,TRBD1,CASSPGTGAGTDTQYF,TGCGCCAGCAGCCCCGGTACAGGGGCCGGCACAGATACGCAGTATTTT
few,TRBV14,TRBJ1-2,-,CASSQWGAANYGYTF,TGTGCCAGCAGCCAATGGGGGGCTGCTAACTATGGCTACACCTTC
-,TRBV5-1,TRBJ1-2,-,CASSLATGHGYTF,TGCGCCAGCAGCTTGGCAACAGGGCATGGCTACACCTTC
once,TRBV5-1,TRBJ2-5,TRBD2,CASSLAGTSWETQYF,TGCGCCAGCAGCTTGGCCGGGACTAGCTGGGAGACCCAGTACTTC
-,TRBV6-5,TRBJ1-3,-,CGVGFSGNTIYF,TGTGGGGTGGGGTTTTCTGGAAACACCATATATTTT
-,TRBV11-3,TRBJ2-1,-,CASSLGSVTNEQFF,TGTGCCAGCAGCTTAGGGTCAGTAACCAATGAGCAGTTCTTC
-,TRBV10-3,TRBJ2-3,-,CAIRGVRTTDTQYF,TGTGCCATCAGGGGGGTGCGGACAACAGATACGCAGTATTTT
few,TRBV7-8,TRBJ1-5,-,CASSLVGVRNQPQHF,TGTGCCAGCAGCTTAGTGGGGGTACGGAATCAGCCCCAGCATTTT
-,TRBV30,TRBJ2-1,TRBD2,CAWGSQAGAWNEQFF,TGTGCCTGGGGCTCGCAAGCGGGGGCCTGGAATGAGCAGTTCTTC
-,TRBV5-4,TRBJ1-2,TRBD1,CASRFGTGYGYTF,TGTGCCAGCAGATTTGGGACAGGGTACGGCTACACCTTC
-,TRBV5-4,TRBJ1-2,-,CASSTAAGGSDGYTF,TGTGCCAGCAGCACCGCCGCGGGGGGTTCGGATGGCTACACCTTC
-,TRBV19,TRBJ1-6,-,CASRVETNSPLHF,TGTGCCAGTAGGGTGGAGACAAACTCACCCCTCCACTTT
-,TRBV10-3,TRBJ2-2,-,CAISERGTGELFF,TGTGCCATCAGTGAAAGGGGAACCGGGGAGCTGTTTTTT
-,TRBV7-9,TRBJ2-3,-,CASSLYRGATDTQYF,TGTGCCAGCAGCTTATATCGGGGGGCGACAGATACGCAGTATTTT
-,TRBV10-3,TRBJ2-7,-,CASTTDLTYEQYF,TGTGCCTCCACGACAGACCTTACCTACGAGCAGTACTTC
-,TRBV6-1,TRBJ2-3,-,CASSELARGGTQYF,TGTGCCAGCAGTGAACTAGCGAGGGGGGGTACGCAGTATTTT
-,TRBV7-3,TRBJ2-3,-,CASSLGWGDTQYF,TGTGCCAGCAGCTTGGGATGGGGGGATACGCAGTATTTT
-,TRBV25-1,TRBJ1-5,-,CASSPREGGNQPQHF,TGTGCCAGCAGCCCTCGGGAGGGCGGTAATCAGCCCCAGCATTTT
-,TRBV5-1,TRBJ2-3,-,CASSLIGTDTQYF,TGCGCCAGCAGCTTAATAGGTACAGATACGCAGTATTTT
-,TRBV5-1,TRBJ2-2,-,CASSKAARAGELFF,TGCGCCAGCAGCAAGGCCGCCCGGGCCGGGGAGCTGTTTTTT
-,TRBV18,TRBJ2-7,-,CASSPLSGDSEQYF,TGTGCCAGCTCACCCCTTAGCGGAGATTCCGAGCAGTACTTC
-,TRBV7-8,TRBJ1-6,-,CASSLGSGFYNSPLHF,TGTGCCAGCAGCTTAGGATCGGGTTTCTATAATTCACCCCTCCACTTT
-,TRBV5-6,TRBJ1-3,-,CASTWGVSYSGNTIYF,TGTGCCAGCACCTGGGGAGTTTCTTACTCTGGAAACACCATATATTTT
-,TRBV10-1,TRBJ2-3,TRBD1,CASSEPGQGWYF,TGCGCCAGCAGTGAACCGGGACAGGGGTGGTATTTT
-,TRBV11-1,TRBJ2-3,-,CASSLVGATTDTQYF,TGTGCCAGCAGCTTAGTCGGGGCTACCACAGATACGCAGTATTTT
-,TRBV7-8,TRBJ1-3,-,CASSVGSSGNTIYF,TGTGCCAGCAGCGTAGGGAGCTCTGGAAACACCATATATTTT